This T cell receptor beta chain was sequenced in a study of vaccination effects on CD4 cells after COVID-19. This clone was counted only a few times. Its cognate antigen is unknown. Germline values: CDR1 SNHLY, CDR2 FYNNEI. There are 14 residues in the CDR3. The V end lost 4 bases, the J end lost 5 bases, and 11 bases lay between the germline ends. Method: immunoSEQ multiplex PCR; TCRdb's copy keeps in-frame clones and lacks some. The sample lists over 8,500 clones; about 76% were seen once. Upon completion of roughly ten days in culture, CD4+ T cells were isolated. Subjects were given two BNT162b2 or mRNA-1273 vaccine doses.

The chain combines TRBV2 with TRBJ2-2; weak D call: TRBD1 (5 bases). This specimen consisted of CD4+ T cells from PBMCs cultured without peptide, obtained after COVID-19 vaccination. This receptor was obtained from a human donor who received a COVID-19 vaccine. CDR3: CASSGQGKTGELFF. The CDR3 DNA sequence: TGTGCCAGCAGTGGTCAGGGCAAGACCGGGGAGCTGTTTTTT.